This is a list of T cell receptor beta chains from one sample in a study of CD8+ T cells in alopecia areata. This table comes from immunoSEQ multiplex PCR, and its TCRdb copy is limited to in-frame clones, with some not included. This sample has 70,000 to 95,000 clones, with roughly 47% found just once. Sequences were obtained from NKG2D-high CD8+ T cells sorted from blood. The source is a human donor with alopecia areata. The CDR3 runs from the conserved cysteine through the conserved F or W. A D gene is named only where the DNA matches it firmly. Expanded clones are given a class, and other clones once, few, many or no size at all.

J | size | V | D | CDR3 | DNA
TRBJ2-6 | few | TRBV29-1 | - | CSVERSIGTGANVLTF | TGCAGCGTTGAAAGATCAATAGGGACCGGGGCCAACGTCCTGACTTTC
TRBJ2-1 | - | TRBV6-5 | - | CASSYADTHNEQFF | TGTGCCAGCAGTTACGCGGACACTCACAATGAGCAGTTCTTC
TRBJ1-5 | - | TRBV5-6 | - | CASSYGESNQPQHF | TGTGCCAGCAGCTATGGGGAGAGCAATCAGCCCCAGCATTTT
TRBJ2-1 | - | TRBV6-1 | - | CASSDTVNEQFF | TGTGCCAGCAGTGACACAGTCAATGAGCAGTTCTTC
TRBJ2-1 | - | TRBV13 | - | CASSLVGHEQFF | TGTGCCAGCAGCTTAGTTGGCCATGAGCAGTTCTTC
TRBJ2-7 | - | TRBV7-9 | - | CASSLRYEQYF | TGTGCCAGCAGCTTGCGGTACGAGCAGTACTTC
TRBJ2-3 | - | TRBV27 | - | CASSFAREPTDTQYF | TGTGCCAGCAGTTTTGCCCGGGAACCCACAGATACGCAGTATTTT
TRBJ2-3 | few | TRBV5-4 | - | CASSLSSRGTDTQYF | TGTGCCAGCAGCTTGTCGTCTAGAGGCACAGATACGCAGTATTTT
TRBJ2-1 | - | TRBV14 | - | CASSQGGEQFF | TGTGCCAGCAGCCAAGGAGGAGAGCAGTTCTTC
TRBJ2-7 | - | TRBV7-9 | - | CASSLRAGYEQYF | TGTGCCAGCAGCTTAAGGGCAGGCTACGAGCAGTACTTC
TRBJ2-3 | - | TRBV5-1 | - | CASSLLVGSPTDTQYF | TGCGCCAGCAGCCTCTTGGTAGGCTCCCCCACAGATACGCAGTATTTT
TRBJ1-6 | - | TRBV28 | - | CASSPRGGSNSPLHF | TGTGCCAGCAGTCCACGTGGGGGCTCGAATTCACCCCTCCACTTT
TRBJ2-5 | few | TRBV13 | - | CASSLGGLLRETQYF | TGTGCCAGCAGCTTGGGGGGACTCCTCAGAGAGACCCAGTACTTC
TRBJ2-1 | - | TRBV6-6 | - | CASSYGNEQFF | TGTGCCAGCAGTTATGGCAATGAGCAGTTCTTC
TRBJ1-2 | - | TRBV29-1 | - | CSVDLVAGDYGYTF | TGCAGCGTTGATTTGGTGGCCGGGGACTATGGCTACACCTTC
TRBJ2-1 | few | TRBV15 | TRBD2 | CATSRGGTSLPWEQFF | TGTGCCACCAGCAGAGGCGGGACTAGCTTACCCTGGGAGCAGTTCTTC
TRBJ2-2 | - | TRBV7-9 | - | CASNLVVTGELFF | TGTGCCAGCAACCTCGTCGTCACCGGGGAGCTGTTTTTT
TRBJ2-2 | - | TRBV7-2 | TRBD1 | CASSLDRETGELFF | TGTGCCAGCAGCCTTGACAGGGAAACCGGGGAGCTGTTTTTT